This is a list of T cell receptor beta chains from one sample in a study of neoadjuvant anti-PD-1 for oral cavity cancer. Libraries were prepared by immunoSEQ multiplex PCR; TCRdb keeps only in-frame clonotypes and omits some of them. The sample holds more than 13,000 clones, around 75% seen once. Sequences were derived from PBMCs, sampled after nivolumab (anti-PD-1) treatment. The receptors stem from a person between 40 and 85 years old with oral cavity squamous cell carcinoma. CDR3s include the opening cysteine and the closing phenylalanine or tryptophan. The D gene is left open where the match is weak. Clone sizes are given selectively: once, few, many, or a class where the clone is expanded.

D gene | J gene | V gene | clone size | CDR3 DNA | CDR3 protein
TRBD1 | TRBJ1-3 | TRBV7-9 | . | TGTGCCAGCAGCCCAAACAGGGGTGGAAACACCATATATTTT | CASSPNRGGNTIYF
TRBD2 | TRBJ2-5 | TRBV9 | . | TGTGCCAGCAGCGTAGAATTAGCGGGTCTACAGTACTTC | CASSVELAGLQYF
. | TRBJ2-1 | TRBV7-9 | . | TGTGCCAGCAGCCTTCCCAACGGGCATTACAATGAGCAGTTCTTC | CASSLPNGHYNEQFF
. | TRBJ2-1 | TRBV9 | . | TGTGCCAGCAGCGTAGGCGGACTCCGCACATACAATGAGCAGTTCTTC | CASSVGGLRTYNEQFF
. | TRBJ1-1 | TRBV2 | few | TGTGCCAGCAGTGAATTGGCAGCGAACACTGAAGCTTTCTTT | CASSELAANTEAFF
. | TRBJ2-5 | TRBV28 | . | TGTGCCAGCAGTTTAGGGGGGAAAGAGACCCAGTACTTC | CASSLGGKETQYF
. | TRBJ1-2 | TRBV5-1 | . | TGCGCCAGCAGCCCCAGGACAGTTAACTATGGCTACACCTTC | CASSPRTVNYGYTF
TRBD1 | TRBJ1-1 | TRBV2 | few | TGTGCCAGCAGGGCCACAGGGGTTTCTGAAGCTTTCTTT | CASRATGVSEAFF
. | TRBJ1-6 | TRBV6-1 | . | TGTGCCAGCAGAACAAATTCACCCCTCCACTTT | CASRTNSPLHF
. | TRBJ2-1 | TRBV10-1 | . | TGCGCCAGCAGTGAAAACTACAATGAGCAGTTCTTC | CASSENYNEQFF
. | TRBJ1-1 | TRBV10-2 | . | TGCGCCAGCAGTACCTCCCGAGGTGAAGCTTTCTTT | CASSTSRGEAFF
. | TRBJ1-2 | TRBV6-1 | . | TGTGCCAGCAGTGAGTCGGGGACGGCCTATGGCTACACCTTC | CASSESGTAYGYTF
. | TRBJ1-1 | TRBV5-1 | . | TGCGCCAGCAGCGGAAGGACAGCGGAGCGCACTGAAGCTTTCTTT | CASSGRTAERTEAFF
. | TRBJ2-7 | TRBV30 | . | TGTGCCTGGAGTACTTCCGGGACCCCTCCCTACGAGCAGTACTTC | CAWSTSGTPPYEQYF
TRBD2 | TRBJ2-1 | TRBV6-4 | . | TGTGCCAGCAGTTCGCTAGCGGGGGGGCAGGATGAGCAGTTCTTC | CASSSLAGGQDEQFF
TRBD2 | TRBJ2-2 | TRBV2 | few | TGTGCCAGCAGTGAGGATAATCGACGCGGGAGACACACCGGGGAGCTGTTTTTT | CASSEDNRRGRHTGELFF
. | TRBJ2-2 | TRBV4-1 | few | TGCGCCAGCCAGCCGATGGGACCCAACACCGGGGAGCTGTTTTTT | CASQPMGPNTGELFF
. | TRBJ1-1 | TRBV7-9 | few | TGTGCCAGCAGCGGGGGAACGAACACTGAAGCTTTCTTT | CASSGGTNTEAFF
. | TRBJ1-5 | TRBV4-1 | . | TGCGCCAGCAGCCAAGGGACCGGACGGGGACCAACCCCCACAAATCAGCCCCAGCATTTT | CASSQGTGRGPTPTNQPQHF
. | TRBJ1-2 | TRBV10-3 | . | TGTGCCATCAGCGCGGGACACTATGGCTACACCTTC | CAISAGHYGYTF
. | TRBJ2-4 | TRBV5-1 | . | TGCGCCAGCAGCTTGGATGAAAACATTCAGTACTTC | CASSLDENIQYF
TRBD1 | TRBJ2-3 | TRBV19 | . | TGTGCCAGTAGCCTCCGGGACAGGACCTTTGGGGATACGCAGTATTTT | CASSLRDRTFGDTQYF